These T cell receptor beta chains were read from a single sample in a study of early T cells in non-severe SARS-CoV-2 infection. TCRdb analysed the 5' RACE reads with MiXCR anew, one entry per CDR3 protein. The table lists tens of thousands of distinct CDR3 sequences, 4.9% of them singletons. Sequencing was performed on whole blood. These receptors were collected from an adult who was a healthcare worker with PCR-confirmed SARS-CoV-2 infection or an uninfected control (not recorded which). The CDR3 runs from the conserved cysteine through the conserved F or W. The order of the fields is clone size, J gene, V gene, D gene, CDR3 DNA, CDR3 protein. A D gene is named only where the DNA matches it firmly. Expanded clones are given a class, and other clones once, few, many or no size at all.

abundance: many
j_gene: TRBJ2-1
v_gene: TRBV5-1
d_gene: .
CDR3nt: TGCGCCAGCAGTTCCTACAATGAGCAGTTCTTC
CDR3aa: CASSSYNEQFF

abundance: few
j_gene: TRBJ2-7
v_gene: TRBV6-2/TRBV6-3
d_gene: TRBD2
CDR3nt: TGTGCCAGCTTTAGCGGGAGTCTCCACGAGCAGTACTTC
CDR3aa: CASFSGSLHEQYF

abundance: few
j_gene: TRBJ1-2
v_gene: TRBV15
d_gene: .
CDR3nt: TGTGCCACCAGCAGAGAAGAGGCAGCTAACTATGGCTACACCTTC
CDR3aa: CATSREEAANYGYTF

abundance: many
j_gene: TRBJ2-1
v_gene: TRBV3-1
d_gene: .
CDR3nt: TGTGCCAGCCGCCAACAGGACCTAAATTACAATGAGCAGTTCTTC
CDR3aa: CASRQQDLNYNEQFF

abundance: many
j_gene: TRBJ1-4
v_gene: TRBV2
d_gene: .
CDR3nt: TGTGCCAGCAGTACCCGGACCGGAGAAAAACTGTTTTTT
CDR3aa: CASSTRTGEKLFF

abundance: .
j_gene: TRBJ2-5
v_gene: TRBV20-1
d_gene: TRBD1
CDR3nt: TGCAGTGCAGTAGGGACAGCTGTCGTGAGAGAGACCCAGTACTTC
CDR3aa: CSAVGTAVVRETQYF

abundance: many
j_gene: TRBJ2-3
v_gene: TRBV4-3
d_gene: .
CDR3nt: TGCGCCAGCAGCCAAGGTAGCGGAAGGGCTCCACACCTTGCAGATACGCAGTATTTT
CDR3aa: CASSQGSGRAPHLADTQYF

abundance: .
j_gene: TRBJ2-3
v_gene: TRBV20-1
d_gene: .
CDR3nt: TGCAGTGGTATGAACACAGATACGCAGTATTTT
CDR3aa: CSGMNTDTQYF

abundance: .
j_gene: TRBJ1-1
v_gene: TRBV20-1
d_gene: .
CDR3nt: TGCAGTGCTAGGGCCACTGGGGACACTGAAGCTTTCTTT
CDR3aa: CSARATGDTEAFF

abundance: .
j_gene: TRBJ1-5
v_gene: TRBV5-5
d_gene: .
CDR3nt: TGTGCCAGCAGCCTCTCAGGGATGGGAAGCAATCAGCCCCAGCATTTT
CDR3aa: CASSLSGMGSNQPQHF

abundance: many
j_gene: TRBJ2-1
v_gene: TRBV5-1
d_gene: .
CDR3nt: TGCGCCAGCAGCTTGCGCGGCTCCTACAATGAGCAGTTCTTC
CDR3aa: CASSLRGSYNEQFF

abundance: few
j_gene: TRBJ2-2
v_gene: TRBV10-3
d_gene: .
CDR3nt: TGTGCCATACCGCGAGAGACACCGAACACCGGGGAGCTGTTTTTT
CDR3aa: CAIPRETPNTGELFF

abundance: .
j_gene: TRBJ2-1
v_gene: TRBV6-2/TRBV6-3
d_gene: TRBD1
CDR3nt: TGTGCCAGCAGTTATAACCGGGACAGGGGGCTTATGGAAAAGTTCTTC
CDR3aa: CASSYNRDRGLMEKFF

abundance: once
j_gene: TRBJ2-2
v_gene: TRBV2
d_gene: .
CDR3nt: TGTGTCAGCACCAGAGGACAGCTTTGGGAGCTGTTTTTT
CDR3aa: CVSTRGQLWELFF

abundance: .
j_gene: TRBJ1-1
v_gene: TRBV23-1
d_gene: .
CDR3nt: TGCGCCAGCAGGTCGGCGATTGGACGGAGCACTGAAGCTTTCTTT
CDR3aa: CASRSAIGRSTEAFF

abundance: few
j_gene: TRBJ1-6
v_gene: TRBV7-8
d_gene: .
CDR3nt: TGTGCCAGCAGCTCAGGACCTTATTCACCCCTCCACTTT
CDR3aa: CASSSGPYSPLHF

abundance: many
j_gene: TRBJ1-5
v_gene: TRBV7-9
d_gene: .
CDR3nt: TGTGCCAGCAGCTTTGGGAATCAGCCCCAGCATTTT
CDR3aa: CASSFGNQPQHF

abundance: many
j_gene: TRBJ2-3
v_gene: TRBV3-1
d_gene: .
CDR3nt: TGTGCCAGCAGCCAAGGTCCGAGGGGCACAGATACGCAGTATTTT
CDR3aa: CASSQGPRGTDTQYF

abundance: many
j_gene: TRBJ2-1
v_gene: TRBV5-6
d_gene: TRBD2
CDR3nt: TGTGCCAGCAGCTCACCGGGAGGGGGGGCTCTCAATGAGCAGTTCTTC
CDR3aa: CASSSPGGGALNEQFF

abundance: few
j_gene: TRBJ2-7
v_gene: TRBV27
d_gene: .
CDR3nt: TGTGCCAGCAGTCAGTTGCTAGACACCTACGAGCAGTACTTC
CDR3aa: CASSQLLDTYEQYF